This T cell receptor beta chain comes out of a study of OX40 agonist ivuxolimab in advanced cancers. Turning to the study itself: Treatment of patients was with ivuxolimab, an agonistic anti-OX40 (CD134) antibody.

Findings of the study overall: Patients who responded partially at 0.1-3.0 mg/kg showed clonal expansion ranking among the lowest.

The repertoire was sequenced with immunoSEQ multiplex PCR; TCRdb's copy has only in-frame clones and lacks some. The repertoire consists of under 60,000 clones, with over 80% occurring once and the leading ten covering over 3.5%. A word on this clone: Its cognate antigen is unknown.

Germline V gene data show CDR1 as LGHNA and CDR2 as YNFKEQ. After removal of 4 bases from V and 1 base from J, the junction contained 5 bases not matched to a gene. This CDR3 spans 15 amino acids. The clonotype comes from an adult with an advanced solid tumor such as melanoma, head and neck, liver or kidney cancer. The chain links TRBV4-2 to TRBJ2-7; 9 nucleotides line up with TRBD1. The sequencing used CD4+ or CD8+ T cells sorted from blood, collected in a trial of the OX40 agonist ivuxolimab. The CDR3 spells CASSPAGTGSYEQYF. CDR3 DNA: TGTGCCAGCAGCCCCGCCGGGACAGGGTCCTACGAGCAGTACTTC.